This T cell receptor beta chain was sequenced in a study of shared clonotypes between healthy human individuals. With 3 bases clipped from V and 4 bases from J, the junction kept 3 bases outside the gene matches. The length of the CDR3 is 14 residues. Germline values: CDR1 SGDLS, CDR2 YYNGEE. The repertoire was sequenced with immunoSEQ multiplex PCR; TCRdb's copy has only in-frame clones and lacks some. The data show more than 2,000,000 clones, with more than 80% seen just once and about 0.37% held by the top ten. The TCR comes from a man between 18 and 29 years old in good health. Some clones in this sample may be carry-over from other donors' samples. The chain uses TRBV9 and TRBJ1-2, with 10 positions matching TRBD1. Sequenced: naive CD4+ T cells from PBMCs. Subset here: CD45RA+ positively selected. CDR3 protein: CASSGDRGPYGYTF. The CDR3 DNA follows: TGTGCCAGCAGCGGCGACAGGGGGCCCTATGGCTACACCTTC.